Detailed here is one T cell receptor (beta chain). Those who served as multiple sclerosis controls were treatment-naive patients with stable or active relapsing-remitting disease. The authors negatively isolated CD8+ and CD4+ T cells and FACS-enriched TEMRA cells. This sample is drawn from a study of CD8 T cells in Susac syndrome. The germline gives CDR1 SGHVS, CDR2 FQNEAQ. CDR3 length: 19 residues. V lost 2 bases to trimming and J lost 0 bases, with 21 bases between them. After extraction with the RNeasy kit, 0.5 to 1 ug of the RNA was reverse transcribed using random hexamers. An immunoSEQ multiplex PCR amplified TCR beta CDR3 over 54 Vbeta and 13 Jbeta. In TCRdb, the immunoSEQ multiplex PCR reads were re-called with MiXCR into one record per CDR3 protein. The data contain a few hundred thousand distinct CDR3 sequences, approximately 89% of them seen just once; the ten biggest clones take up approximately 0.2%.

Sequences were obtained from CD8+ T cells from PBMCs. The chain is built from TRBV7-8 and TRBJ2-3, with D possibly matching TRBD2 (6 bases). This receptor was identified in a human donor with multiple sclerosis. CDR3 nucleotides: TGTGCCAGCAGCTTACTGGCCCAGGCGGGGTTGGCTAGCACAGATACGCAGTATTTT. Translating it yields CASSLLAQAGLASTDTQYF.